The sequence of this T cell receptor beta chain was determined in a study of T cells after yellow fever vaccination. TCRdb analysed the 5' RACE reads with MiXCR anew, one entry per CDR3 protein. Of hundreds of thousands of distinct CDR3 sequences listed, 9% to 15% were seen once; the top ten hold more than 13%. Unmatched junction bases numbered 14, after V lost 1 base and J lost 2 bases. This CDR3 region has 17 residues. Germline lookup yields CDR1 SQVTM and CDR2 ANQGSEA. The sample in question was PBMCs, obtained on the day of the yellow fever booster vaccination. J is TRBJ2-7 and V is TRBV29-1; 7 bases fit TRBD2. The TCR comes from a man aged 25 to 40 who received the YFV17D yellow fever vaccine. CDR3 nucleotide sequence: TGCAGCGTTGAAGCTTGGGGAACTAGCGAAAAAACCTACGAGCAGTACTTC. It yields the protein CSVEAWGTSEKTYEQYF.